These T cell receptor beta chains were read from a single sample in a study of cytomegalovirus exposure and HLA in healthy donors. Using immunoSEQ multiplex PCR, the repertoire was profiled, and TCRdb retains in-frame clones only, with some absent. This sample has 95,000 to 150,000 clones, with 77% found just once. Source material: PBMCs. The receptors originated from a human donor in good health. Each CDR3 is given with its conserved first and last residue. D genes are given only for firm matches. Some rows mark clone size as missing; the rest say once, few, many or name a class of expanded clone.

v_call	j_call	clone_size	d_call	cdr3_nt	cdr3_aa
TRBV7-6	TRBJ1-2	NA	TRBD1	TGTGCCAGCAGCTTGGACAGGGGAAGCGGCTACACCTTC	CASSLDRGSGYTF
TRBV5-1	TRBJ2-3	NA	TRBD2	TGCGCCAGCAGCTTGGCCGCGGCTAGCGGGAGGGCTGGTACAGATACGCAGTATTTT	CASSLAAASGRAGTDTQYF
TRBV5-1	TRBJ2-2	NA	NA	TGCGCCAGCAGCTTGTTACTCTCGAACACCGGGGAGCTGTTTTTT	CASSLLLSNTGELFF
TRBV15	TRBJ2-7	NA	TRBD1	TGTGCCACCAGCAGAGTGACGTTGTCCGGGACAGGGGGGTACGAGCAGTACTTC	CATSRVTLSGTGGYEQYF
TRBV15	TRBJ2-7	NA	NA	TGTGCCACCAGCAGAGATACCCGGACAGACGAGCAGTACTTC	CATSRDTRTDEQYF
TRBV9	TRBJ2-2	NA	NA	TGTGCCAGCAGCCCTGGACAGAGCACCGGGGAGCTGTTTTTT	CASSPGQSTGELFF
TRBV19	TRBJ2-4	NA	NA	TGTGCCAGTAGGCGCCAGGGCGAAAACATTCAGTACTTC	CASRRQGENIQYF
TRBV7-4	TRBJ1-2	NA	NA	TGTGCCAGCAGCTTGGCTGGTCAGGGGAACTACACCTTC	CASSLAGQGNYTF
TRBV11-2	TRBJ2-3	once	NA	TGTGCCAGCAGCTCCGGTCCTGGTACGCAGTATTTT	CASSSGPGTQYF
TRBV18	TRBJ2-3	NA	NA	TGTGCCAGCTCACCACGGAGGGAATCAGATACGCAGTATTTT	CASSPRRESDTQYF
TRBV5-4	TRBJ1-1	NA	TRBD1	TGTGCCAGCAGCACAGGGGCAGGGGACGGCACTGAAGCTTTCTTT	CASSTGAGDGTEAFF
TRBV18	TRBJ1-1	few	NA	TGTGCCAGCTCACCAGCAGACATGAACACTGAAGCTTTCTTT	CASSPADMNTEAFF
TRBV28	TRBJ1-2	once	NA	TGTGCCAGCAGTCCAATCCGGCAAGCGGGGGGATTCGAGGGCTACACCTTC	CASSPIRQAGGFEGYTF
TRBV4-2	TRBJ2-7	few	NA	TGTGCCAGCAGCCCAGGACTTGCCTACGAGCAGTACTTC	CASSPGLAYEQYF
TRBV28	TRBJ1-6	few	NA	TGTGCCACCCTAGCTTACCCGAGCTCCTATAATTCACCCCTCCACTTT	CATLAYPSSYNSPLHF
TRBV5-1	TRBJ2-1	NA	NA	TGCGCCAGCAGCTTGAGCTCGCCGGGACTGTCCTACAATGAGCAGTTCTTC	CASSLSSPGLSYNEQFF
TRBV28	TRBJ2-7	NA	NA	TGTGCCAGCAGTTTTACTGTAAGCAGGTTGTCCGAGCAGTACTTC	CASSFTVSRLSEQYF
TRBV5-1	TRBJ1-6	once	TRBD1	TGCGCCAGCTCTAGGACAGGCTCCTATAATTCACCCCTCCACTTT	CASSRTGSYNSPLHF
TRBV5-1	TRBJ1-2	NA	NA	TGCGCCAGCAGCCCCGGGGACACGACTACCCCGAACTATGGCTACACCTTC	CASSPGDTTTPNYGYTF
TRBV6-4	TRBJ2-1	NA	TRBD2	TGTGCCAGCAGTGACGAGCGGGAGGGATACAATGAGCAGTTCTTC	CASSDEREGYNEQFF
TRBV4-2	TRBJ2-7	NA	TRBD2	TGTGCCAGCAGCCACTTTAGCGGGGTCGGGTACGAGCAGTACTTC	CASSHFSGVGYEQYF
TRBV5-1	TRBJ2-7	NA	TRBD2	TGCGCCAGCAGCTTGGCGACTAGCGGGAGGGCCTGGGAGCAGTACTTC	CASSLATSGRAWEQYF
TRBV6-5	TRBJ2-1	NA	NA	TGTGCCAGCAGTTACGGGACTTTCAATGAGCAGTTCTTC	CASSYGTFNEQFF
TRBV7-9	TRBJ1-5	NA	TRBD1	TGTTCCAGCAGCTCGGACAGGGGGAGCAATCAGCCCCAGCATTTT	CSSSSDRGSNQPQHF